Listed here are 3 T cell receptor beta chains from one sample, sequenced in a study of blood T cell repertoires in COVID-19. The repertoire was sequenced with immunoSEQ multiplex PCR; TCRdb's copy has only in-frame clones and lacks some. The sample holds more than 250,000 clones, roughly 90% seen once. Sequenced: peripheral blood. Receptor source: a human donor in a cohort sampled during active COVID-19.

CDR3 region: CASSVGIWGDGYTF. In DNA, the CDR3 is TGTGCCAGCAGCGTAGGCATTTGGGGGGATGGCTACACCTTC. The rearrangement uses TRBV9 and TRBJ1-2; a possible D gene is TRBD1 (5 bases). Germline lookup yields CDR1 SGDLS and CDR2 YYNGEE. The CDR3 is 14 residues long. The ends were cut back, 0 bases at V and 6 bases at J, with 12 bases in the middle.

The CDR3 reads CASLPPLKSEQYF. The CDR3 DNA sequence: TGTGCCAGCCTCCCTCCCCTTAAGAGCGAGCAGTACTTC. The V and J genes are TRBV7-9 and TRBJ2-7; no firm D call. Germline loops: CDR1 SEHNR, CDR2 FQNEAQ (reference sequence). Trimming pared 8 bases from V and 6 bases from J, leaving 17 bases between. This CDR3 has 13 amino acids.

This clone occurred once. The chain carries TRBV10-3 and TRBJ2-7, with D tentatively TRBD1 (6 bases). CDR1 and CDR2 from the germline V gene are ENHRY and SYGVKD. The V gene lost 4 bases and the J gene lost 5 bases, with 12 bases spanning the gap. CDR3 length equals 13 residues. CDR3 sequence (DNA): TGTGCCATCAGTGGGACAGCTTCGCACGAGCAGTACTTC. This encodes CAISGTASHEQYF.